What follows are 30 T cell receptor beta chains derived from one specimen sequenced in a study of T-cell reconstitution after alpha-beta-depleted transplantation in children (TCRdb year 2016). The method was PCR. Sequencing took place on an Illumina HiSeq 2500. Molecular barcoding was employed in the preparation of TCR libraries, with unique molecular identifiers being used to normalize TCRbeta repertoire quantification. TCRdb's own reprocessing of the public reads used fastp at Q25 and MiXCR and kept productive beta chains. Every entry covers one CDR3 protein and lists the most common genes and DNA from its rows. This sample is represented by around 360,000 distinct CDR3 sequences; about 9.4% of them were singletons. 2% to 3% of the sample is in the top ten clones. The source was PBMCs from the stem cell graft donor, collected from the stem cell graft. The receptor set was obtained from a human donor who donated a stem cell graft to a child with acute lymphoblastic leukemia.

CDR3 in DNA: TGTGCCAGCAGCTTGGGATTGGCGGGGCAGCCCCAGCATTTT. It encodes CASSLGLAGQPQHF. This chain uses TRBV5-5 with TRBJ1-5; D unresolved. Germline V gives CDR1 SGHKS, CDR2 YYEKEE (reference sequence). V lost 0 bases and J lost 7, with 11 bases in between. CDR3 size: 14 residues.

This clonotype has a handful of counts. V usage is TRBV28 and J usage is TRBJ1-5; no clear D gene. Germline-derived CDR1 and CDR2 are MDHEN and SYDVKM. The CDR3 runs 15 residues. V lost 2 bases, J lost 3 bases, and 11 bases lay in between. CDR3 coding DNA: TGTGCCAGCAGTTTAGAGTGGAGGGACAATCAGCCCCAGCATTTT. Residues: CASSLEWRDNQPQHF.

This clonotype has only a few counts. V gene TRBV12-3 or TRBV12-4 combines with J gene TRBJ2-3; unclear D gene. V was clipped by 6 bases and J by 2 bases, with 9 bases between them. This CDR3 contains 13 residues. The CDR3 coding sequence is TGTGCCAGCAGCGCGAGTCCCACAGATACGCAGTATTTT. This translates into CASSASPTDTQYF.

V usage is TRBV6-5 and J usage is TRBJ2-7; D is undetermined. Germline CDR1 and CDR2: MNHEY and SVGAGI. V shed 8 bases and J shed 0 bases, with 14 bases lying between them. The CDR3 covers 14 residues. The CDR3 loop is CASPAGSFSYEQYF. The CDR3 DNA reads TGTGCCAGCCCCGCCGGCAGTTTCTCCTACGAGCAGTACTTC.

This clonotype was seen repeatedly, ten times or more. V and J are TRBV7-8 and TRBJ1-1; 7 bases align to TRBD1. V lost 5 bases to trimming and J lost 8 bases; unmatched junction nucleotides: 5. The CDR3 contains 12 residues. Germline V CDR1 and CDR2: SGHVS, FQNEAQ. CDR3 nucleotides: TGTGCCAGCAGCGCACAGGGGACCGAAGCTTTCTTT. This sequence encodes CASSAQGTEAFF.

This clonotype was found a few times. This chain joins TRBV2 and TRBJ2-4; the D gene is possibly TRBD2 (6 bases). Germline-derived CDR1 and CDR2 are SNHLY and FYNNEI. V lost 1 base to trimming and J lost 6 bases, with 13 bases between them. There are 15 residues in the CDR3. The CDR3 nucleotides read TGTGCCAGCAGTGAAGACCCGGGAGTCGTAAACATTCAGTACTTC. Amino acids: CASSEDPGVVNIQYF.

CDR3 nucleotide sequence: TGTGCCAGCAGCTTGACCCTAGCGGGAGTATCTGGGGCCAACGTCCTGACTTTC. Translating gives CASSLTLAGVSGANVLTF. This chain connects TRBV7-6 to TRBJ2-6, with 10 bases fitting TRBD2. V trimming: 3 bases; J trimming: 1 base; junction bases outside the gene matches: 6. Germline loops: CDR1 SGHVS, CDR2 FNYEAQ. The CDR3 extends over 18 amino acids.

This clonotype was picked up a small number of times. The rearrangement joins TRBV20-1 to TRBJ1-2, with unresolved D. Per the germline V gene, CDR1 is DFQATT and CDR2 is SNEGSKA (reference sequence). V lost 2 bases, J lost 8 bases, and 9 bases lay in between. The CDR3 loop spans 11 amino acids. CDR3 coding DNA: TGCAGTGCTAGAACGGGTTTGGGCTACACCTTC. Translated, it gives CSARTGLGYTF.

This clonotype was seen more than once but under ten times. The CDR3 here is CASSLLEGDTQYF. For the CDR3, the DNA is TGTGCCAGCAGTCTACTCGAAGGAGATACGCAGTATTTT. V usage is TRBV12-3 or TRBV12-4 and J usage is TRBJ2-3, with D unresolved. Between the trimmed V and J ends, which lost 5 bases and 5 bases, there was a span of 11 bases. This CDR3 has 13 residues.

In its sample, this clonotype was seen many times. The V and J genes are TRBV27 and TRBJ1-2; D is ambiguous. Deletions cut 4 bases from V and 8 bases from J, with 17 bases between. This CDR3 region has 14 residues. The germline V gene has CDR1 MNHEY and CDR2 SMNVEV (reference sequence). CDR3 residues: CASSSLNLGGGYTF. In DNA form, the CDR3 reads TGTGCCAGCAGTTCACTCAACCTGGGTGGCGGCTACACCTTC.

This clonotype was counted only a few times. The chain uses TRBV7-9 and TRBJ2-3; a weak D match, TRBD2 (6 bases). The CDR3 is made up of 16 amino acids. The V end was cut by 5 bases, the J end by 3 bases, with 18 bases between. CDR1 is SEHNR and CDR2 is FQNEAQ in the germline V gene (reference sequence). Here the CDR3 reads CASSPGGEFLTDTQYF. In nucleotides, the CDR3 is TGTGCCAGCAGCCCCGGGGGAGAGTTCCTGACAGATACGCAGTATTTT.

The sample holds many counts of this clonotype. V gene TRBV12-3 or TRBV12-4 combines with J gene TRBJ2-3; no clear D gene. The CDR3 extends over 17 amino acids. Trimming stripped 6 bases from V and 0 bases from J, with 19 bases between. The CDR3 DNA follows: TGTGCCAGCAGCCATACATTCCGGCGGCCTAGCACAGATACGCAGTATTTT. Its translation is CASSHTFRRPSTDTQYF.

This clonotype occurred a few times. The rearrangement joins TRBV20-1 to TRBJ2-2; D might be TRBD2 (5 bases). Looked up from germline, CDR1 is DFQATT and CDR2 is SNEGSKA (reference sequence). The CDR3 sequence is 15 residues long. The V end was cut by 5 bases, the J end by 5 bases, with 18 bases between. The DNA for the CDR3 is TGCAGTGCTCCCAGGACTGGCCCTGGGACCGGGGAGCTGTTTTTT. Protein product: CSAPRTGPGTGELFF.

The chain is built from TRBV5-1 and TRBJ2-3; unclear D gene. Germline CDR1 is SGHRS and CDR2 is YFSETQ. V dropped 6 bases and J dropped 2 bases, with 13 bases sitting between them. The CDR3 is 14 residues long. CDR3: CASTLTSYTDTQYF. The CDR3 DNA follows: TGCGCCAGCACATTAACTTCCTACACAGATACGCAGTATTTT.

On this clonotype itself: Since a much larger clone is just one base distant, this may be a read error. As the CDR3 is not closed by the conserved phenylalanine or tryptophan, this likely results from a read error. The chain joins TRBV5-1 to TRBJ2-5; maybe TRBD2 (6 bases). V dropped 0 bases and J dropped 5 bases, with 14 bases sitting between them. Per the germline V gene, CDR1 is SGHRS and CDR2 is YFSETQ. The CDR3 is 15 residues long. The CDR3 sequence: CASSLGLLGGETQYL. CDR3 nucleotides: TGCGCCAGCAGCTTGGGACTACTCGGAGGGGAGACCCAGTACTTG.

In its sample, this clonotype was seen many times. This chain links TRBV4-1 with TRBJ2-1; the D gene is possibly TRBD1 (5 bases). The germline CDR1 and CDR2 sequences are MGHRA and YSYEKL. The CDR3 contains 15 residues. Trimming took off 2 bases at V and 2 bases at J, with 10 bases between the two ends. CDR3 DNA: TGCGCCAGCAGCCAAAGGGCCAGGGCCTACAATGAGCAGTTCTTC. It specifies CASSQRARAYNEQFF.

The chain recombines TRBV20-1 with TRBJ2-7; D is possibly TRBD1 (7 bases). CDR1 and CDR2 from the germline V gene are DFQATT and SNEGSKA (reference sequence). The V gene lost 6 bases and the J gene lost 2 bases, with 26 bases spanning the gap. The CDR3 runs to 17 residues. This chain's CDR3 is CSALVQGGPIGAYEQYF. Written as DNA, the CDR3 is TGCAGTGCCCTCGTGCAGGGGGGCCCTATTGGGGCCTACGAGCAGTACTTC.

The rearrangement links TRBV12-3 or TRBV12-4 to TRBJ1-1, with D hard to call. The ends were cut back, 7 bases at V and 0 bases at J, with 12 bases in the middle. This CDR3 has 14 residues. The CDR3 loop reads CASTGKGMNTEAFF. In nucleotides, the CDR3 is TGTGCCAGCACTGGTAAAGGGATGAACACTGAAGCTTTCTTT.

This chain uses TRBV27 with TRBJ2-7, with D perhaps being TRBD1 or TRBD2 (5 bases each). Germline CDR1 is MNHEY and CDR2 is SMNVEV (reference sequence). The CDR3 extends over 15 amino acids. V dropped 2 bases and J dropped 9 bases, with 20 bases sitting between them. The CDR3 sequence is CASSLTPGPLSWQYF. CDR3 DNA sequence: TGTGCCAGCAGTTTAACGCCGGGACCCCTGAGTTGGCAGTACTTC.

CDR3 residues: CAWSVGGMTDTQYF. Here the CDR3 DNA reads TGTGCCTGGAGTGTCGGCGGGATGACAGATACGCAGTATTTT. The rearrangement joins TRBV30 to TRBJ2-3, with a weak D call TRBD2 (6 bases). Between the trimmed V and J ends, which lost 0 bases and 3 bases, there was a span of 10 bases. This CDR3 has 14 amino acids. Germline V CDR1 and CDR2: GTSNPN, SVGIG (reference sequence).

The rearrangement links TRBV4-1 to TRBJ1-1, with unresolved D. V shed 1 base and J shed 6 bases, with 12 bases lying between them. This CDR3 contains 14 residues. CDR1 and CDR2 (germline): MGHRA, YSYEKL. The CDR3 DNA follows: TGCGCCAGCAGCCAAGTTGGGATTTTAGCTGAAGCTTTCTTT. Translated: CASSQVGILAEAFF.

This clonotype showed up many times. V and J are TRBV9 and TRBJ1-2; D possibly corresponds to TRBD1 (6 bases). The germline V gene has CDR1 SGDLS and CDR2 YYNGEE. This CDR3 comprises 14 residues. Trimming shortened V by 0 bases and J by 2 bases, and 8 bases separated the two germline ends. As DNA, the CDR3 is TGTGCCAGCAGCGTAGCTACAGGGAACTATGGCTACACCTTC. The encoded protein is CASSVATGNYGYTF. Together with reference TRBV9 and TRBJ1-2, the CDR3 gives the full variable domain: DSGVTQTPKHLITATGQRVTLRCSPRSGDLSVYWYQQSLDQGLQFLIQYYNGEERAKGNILERFSAQQFPDLHSELNLSSLELGDSALYFCASSVATGNYGYTFGSGTRLTVV.

V usage is TRBV15 and J usage is TRBJ2-3; possible D gene TRBD1, 6 bases. Trimming shortened V by 9 bases and J by 0 bases, and 16 bases separated the two germline ends. The CDR3 is 15 residues long. Germline V CDR1 and CDR2: LNHNV, YYDKDF (reference sequence). The CDR3 here is CATGHRPTSTDTQYF. As DNA, the CDR3 is TGTGCCACGGGACACCGCCCGACTAGCACAGATACGCAGTATTTT.

This clonotype was seen only a few times. The genes are TRBV20-1 and TRBJ1-1, with 9 bases matching TRBD1. V lost 6 bases and J lost 10; bases outside the gene matches: 15. The CDR3 sequence is 14 residues long. From germline, CDR1 is DFQATT and CDR2 SNEGSKA (reference sequence). DNA of the CDR3: TGCAGTGCAACCAACCGGGACAGGGCCGTCCGAGCTTTCTTT. It specifies CSATNRDRAVRAFF.

The chain employs TRBV12-3 or TRBV12-4 and TRBJ1-2; a possible D gene is TRBD1 (5 bases). V was cut by 5 bases and J by 6 bases, with 10 bases left in between. This CDR3 region has 12 residues. The CDR3 here is CASSLGADGYTF. The CDR3 DNA sequence: TGTGCCAGCAGTCTAGGGGCGGATGGCTACACCTTC.

This clonotype was recorded a few times. The chain joins TRBV4-3 to TRBJ1-2; D perhaps matches TRBD1 (5 bases). This CDR3 spans 14 amino acids. V lost 0 bases and J lost 2, with 7 bases in between. Germline V gene data show CDR1 as LGHNA and CDR2 as YSLEER. This chain's CDR3 is CASSQDYRNYGYTF. The CDR3 nucleotides read TGCGCCAGCAGCCAAGATTACAGGAACTATGGCTACACCTTC.

The V call is TRBV20-1, the J call TRBJ2-3, with 15 bases that match TRBD2. This CDR3 comprises 16 residues. Germline V gene lookup returns CDR1 DFQATT and CDR2 SNEGSKA (reference sequence). The junction had 8 bases not matched to a gene; V was cut back by 4 bases and J by 6 bases. Here the CDR3 reads CSATHRTSGRGDTQYF. In DNA form, the CDR3 reads TGCAGTGCTACCCACAGGACTAGCGGGAGGGGGGATACGCAGTATTTT.

This clonotype came up a few times. Here the CDR3 reads CAISESGQTFQETQYF. In nucleotides, the CDR3 is TGTGCCATCAGTGAGTCGGGGCAGACTTTCCAAGAGACCCAGTACTTC. The V call is TRBV10-3, the J call TRBJ2-5, with D tentatively TRBD1 (5 bases). This CDR3 has 16 residues. Trimming took off 0 bases at V and 1 base at J, with 12 bases between the two ends. Per the germline V gene, CDR1 is ENHRY and CDR2 is SYGVKD.

This clonotype has a handful of counts. The V and J genes are TRBV5-1 and TRBJ2-7; 11 bases match TRBD2. The ends lost 4 bases at V and 3 bases at J; junction bases unmatched: 9. Germline V gene sequence: CDR1 SGHRS, CDR2 YFSETQ. CDR3 size: 16 residues. The CDR3 sequence: CASSLGTSGLNYEQYF. In nucleotides, the CDR3 is TGCGCCAGCAGCCTCGGGACTAGCGGCCTCAACTACGAGCAGTACTTC.

CDR3 sequence: CASSATQWHAGELFF. The CDR3, as DNA: TGTGCCAGCAGTGCGACCCAGTGGCACGCCGGGGAGCTGTTTTTT. The V call is TRBV5-5, the J call TRBJ2-2; D gene uncertain. This CDR3 region has 15 residues. CDR1 and CDR2 (germline): SGHKS, YYEKEE (reference sequence). Trimming cost V 5 bases and J 6 bases, with 17 bases left between them.